This T cell receptor beta chain came from a study of blood T cell repertoires in COVID-19. Overall study context: The origin of the acute and convalescent COVID-19 samples was the United States, Italy and Spain. PBMCs, B-cell-depleted T cells, or T cells were the source of the cDNA or gDNA that made up the material.

In the authors' methods: Reference gene primers were amplified, and this amplification served to estimate nucleated cell counts. Using immunoSEQ multiplex PCR, the repertoire was profiled, and TCRdb retains in-frame clones only, with some absent. Clonal size and the V and J genes are those of that table, whereas D and trimming came from the DNA. The sample carries about 400,000 clones, roughly 89% recorded once. The germline gives CDR1 GTSNPN, CDR2 SVGIG (reference sequence). CDR3 length: 18 amino acids. V was pared by 0 bases and J by 3 bases, with 14 bases of the junction left unmatched. Sequenced sample: peripheral blood. The gene calls are TRBV30 and TRBJ1-2; 9 bases agree with TRBD1. The receptor's source is a woman aged 25 to 39 with acute or convalescent COVID-19. CDR3 DNA: TGTGCCTGGAGTGTAGGGTGGACAGGGGATAAGCGGGACTATGGCTACACCTTC. It yields the protein CAWSVGWTGDKRDYGYTF.